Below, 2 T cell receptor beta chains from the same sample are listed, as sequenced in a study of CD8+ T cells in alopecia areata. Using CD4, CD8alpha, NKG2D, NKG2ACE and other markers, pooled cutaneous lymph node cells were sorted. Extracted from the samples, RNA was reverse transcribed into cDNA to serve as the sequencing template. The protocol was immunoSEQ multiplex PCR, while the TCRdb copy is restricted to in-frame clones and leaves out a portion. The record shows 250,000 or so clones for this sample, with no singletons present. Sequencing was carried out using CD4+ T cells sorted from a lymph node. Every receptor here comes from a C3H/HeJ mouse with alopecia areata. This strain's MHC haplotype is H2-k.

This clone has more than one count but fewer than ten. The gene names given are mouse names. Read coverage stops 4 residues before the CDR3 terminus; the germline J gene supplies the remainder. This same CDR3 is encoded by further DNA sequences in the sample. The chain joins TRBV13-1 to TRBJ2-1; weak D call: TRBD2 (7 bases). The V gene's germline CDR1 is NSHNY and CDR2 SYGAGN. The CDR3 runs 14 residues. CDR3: CASSDEGGRAEQFF. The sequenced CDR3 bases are TGTGCCAGCAGTGATGAGGGGGGGAGGGCT.

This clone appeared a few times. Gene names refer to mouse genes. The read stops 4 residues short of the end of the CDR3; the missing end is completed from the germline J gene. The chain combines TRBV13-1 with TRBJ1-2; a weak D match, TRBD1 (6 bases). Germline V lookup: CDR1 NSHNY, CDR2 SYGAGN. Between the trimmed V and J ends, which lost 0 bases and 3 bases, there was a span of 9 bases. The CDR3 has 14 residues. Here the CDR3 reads CASSDAPGDSDYTF. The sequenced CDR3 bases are TGTGCCAGCAGTGATGCACCAGGGGACTCC.